The 5 T cell receptor beta chains reported below all come from one sample, sequenced in a study of blood T cell repertoires in COVID-19 (TCRdb year 2020). Library construction relied on the immunoSEQ multiplex PCR assay. This is the immuneACCESS table as TCRdb keeps it, with only in-frame sequences that have V and J called. A part of the clones is gone; compared with another copy, unresolved V genes explain less than half, and the rest is unexplained. Within this sample are roughly 62,000 clones, with roughly 86% of them counted one time only. The ten largest account for more than 0.9% of the sample. Sequenced material: peripheral blood. Receptors were obtained from a man aged 70 or older with acute or convalescent COVID-19.

This chain joins TRBV3-1 (or the pseudogene TRBV3-2) and TRBJ2-2, with no clear D. V shed 4 bases and J shed 0 bases, with 12 bases lying between them. Germline assignment: CDR1 LGHDT and CDR2 YNNKEL (reference sequence). CDR3 length: 16 residues. CDR3 bases: TGTGCCAGCAGCCCGTACAGCACGGCGAACACCGGGGAGCTGTTTTTT. Its protein is CASSPYSTANTGELFF.

This chain uses TRBV5-4 with TRBJ2-3; weak D call: TRBD2 (6 bases). Trimming took off 4 bases at V and 2 bases at J, with 14 bases between the two ends. CDR3 length equals 15 residues. Germline CDR1 SGHNT, CDR2 YYREEE (reference sequence). CDR3 nucleotide sequence: TGTGCCAGCAGCCCCCGCGGGGCCCTCACAGATACGCAGTATTTT. This codes for CASSPRGALTDTQYF.

This clone was found once. The V and J genes are TRBV28 and TRBJ1-4, with D perhaps matching TRBD1 (6 bases). CDR1 MDHEN and CDR2 SYDVKM come from the germline V gene. CDR3 length equals 16 residues. Trimming stripped 4 bases from V and 0 bases from J, with 12 bases between. The CDR3 region is CASSSSGAATNEKLFF. CDR3 in DNA: TGTGCCAGCAGTTCCTCAGGGGCAGCAACTAATGAAAAACTGTTTTTT.

This chain links TRBV11-3 with TRBJ2-6, with TRBD1 matching 9 bases. After removal of 5 bases from V and 0 bases from J, the junction contained 5 bases not matched to a gene. There are 17 residues in the CDR3. CDR1 SGHNT and CDR2 YENEEA come from the germline V gene. Here the CDR3 reads CASSPGQGGSGANVLTF. DNA for the CDR3: TGTGCCAGCAGCCCGGGACAGGGAGGCTCTGGGGCCAACGTCCTGACTTTC. Filled out from reference TRBV11-3 and TRBJ2-6, the complete variable domain reads EAGVVQSPRYKIIEKKQPVAFWCNPISGHNTLYWYLQNLGQGPELLIRYENEEAVDDSQLPKDRFSAERLKGVDSTLKIQPAELGDSAVYLCASSPGQGGSGANVLTFGAGSRLTVL.

The chain couples TRBV2 to TRBJ1-2; 9 nucleotides agree with TRBD1. Losses at the gene ends were 2 bases for V and 7 bases for J; bases not matched to a gene: 5. The germline CDR1 and CDR2 sequences are SNHLY and FYNNEI. CDR3 size: 14 residues. The CDR3 region is CASSETDRGVGYTF. CDR3 nucleotides: TGTGCCAGCAGTGAAACCGACAGGGGGGTTGGCTACACCTTC.